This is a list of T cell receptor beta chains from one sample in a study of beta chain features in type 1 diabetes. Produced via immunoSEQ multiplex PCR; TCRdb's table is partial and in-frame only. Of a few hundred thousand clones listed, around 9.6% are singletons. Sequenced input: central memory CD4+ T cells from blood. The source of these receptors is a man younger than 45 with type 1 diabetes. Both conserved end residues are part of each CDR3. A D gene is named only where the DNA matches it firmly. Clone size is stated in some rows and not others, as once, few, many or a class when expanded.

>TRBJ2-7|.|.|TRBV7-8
TGTGCCAGCAGCTCCCTCACAGGGAACCGCTACGAGCAGTACTTC
CASSSLTGNRYEQYF
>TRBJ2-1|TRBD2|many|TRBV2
TGTGCCGGGGGACTAGCGGGAGAGAATGAGCAGTTCTTC
CAGGLAGENEQFF
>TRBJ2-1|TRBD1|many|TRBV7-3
TGTGCCAGCAGCTCCCGAGGGGGACAGGCCTATTACAATGAGCAGTTCTTC
CASSSRGGQAYYNEQFF
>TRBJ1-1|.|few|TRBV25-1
TGTGCCAGCAGTGAATGGGGGTTGAACACTGAAGCTTTCTTT
CASSEWGLNTEAFF
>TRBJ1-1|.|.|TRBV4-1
TGCGCCAGCAGCCAAGAAAGGGTTTTCCGACCGGGCACTGAAGCTTTCTTT
CASSQERVFRPGTEAFF
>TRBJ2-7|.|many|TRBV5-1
TGCGCCAGCAGCTTGGGGTTCGGCGCATACGAGCAGTACTTC
CASSLGFGAYEQYF
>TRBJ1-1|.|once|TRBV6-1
TGTGCCAGCAGTGACCCCGGCAGATATGGCACTGAAGCTTTCTTT
CASSDPGRYGTEAFF
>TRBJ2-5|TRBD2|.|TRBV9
TGTGCCAGCAGCGGGGGACTAGCAGAAGAGACCCAGTACTTC
CASSGGLAEETQYF
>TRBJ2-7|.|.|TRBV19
TGTGCCAGTAGTAGGGACGGGAGATCCTACGAGCAGTACTTC
CASSRDGRSYEQYF
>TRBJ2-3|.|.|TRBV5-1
TGCGCCAGCAGCTCGGCTGGGAGTGGGGATACGCAGTATTTT
CASSSAGSGDTQYF
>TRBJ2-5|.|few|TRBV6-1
TGTGCCAGCAAACGGGGGCCGGGTGGGGAGACCCAGTACTTC
CASKRGPGGETQYF
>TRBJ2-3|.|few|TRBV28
TGTGCCAGCAGTTCCTCAGATACGCAGTATTTT
CASSSSDTQYF
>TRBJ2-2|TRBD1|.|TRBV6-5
TGTGCCAGCAGTTTTCCACAGGGGGCGAACACCGGGGAGCTGTTTTTT
CASSFPQGANTGELFF
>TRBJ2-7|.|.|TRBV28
TGTGCCAGCAGTCCCCGGGCCCGGGACGGCGAGCAGTACTTC
CASSPRARDGEQYF
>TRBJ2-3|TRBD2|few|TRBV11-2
TGTGCCAGCAGCTCCCCTCTAGCGGGAGAAACAGATACGCAGTATTTT
CASSSPLAGETDTQYF
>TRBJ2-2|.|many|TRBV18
TGTGCCAGCTCCTACACCGGGGAGCTGTTTTTT
CASSYTGELFF
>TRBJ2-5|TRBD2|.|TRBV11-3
TGTGCCAGCAGCCGGGGGGAGGAGGAGACCCAGTACTTC
CASSRGEEETQYF
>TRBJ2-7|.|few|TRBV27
TGTGCCAGCAGTTTCTTCGGACTACAAAGCTCCTACGAGCAGTACTTC
CASSFFGLQSSYEQYF
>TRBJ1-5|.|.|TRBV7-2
TGTGCCAGCAGCCCGGGGCCAGGGTTGCAGCCCCAGCATTTT
CASSPGPGLQPQHF
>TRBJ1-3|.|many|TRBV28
TGTGCCAGCAGTTTGGTTGGGGCAGGCTCTGGAAACACCATATATTTT
CASSLVGAGSGNTIYF
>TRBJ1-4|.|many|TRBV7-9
TGTGCCAGCAGCCCAAGAAGGGCAGATCCTAATGAAAAACTGTTTTTT
CASSPRRADPNEKLFF
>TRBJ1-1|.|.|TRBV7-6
TGTGCCAGCAGCTTAGGCGGCGCCGGGGGCAACACTGAAGCTTTCTTT
CASSLGGAGGNTEAFF
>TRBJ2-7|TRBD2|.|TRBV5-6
TGTGCCAGCAGCACGACTAGCGGGAGCACGCTCCACGAGCAGTACTTC
CASSTTSGSTLHEQYF
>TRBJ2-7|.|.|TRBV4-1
TGCGCCAGCAGTCCCCCTGGATCTCGCGAGCAGTACTTC
CASSPPGSREQYF
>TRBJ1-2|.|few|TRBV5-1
TGCGCCAGCAGCCCACAGGGCCAGGGAAACTATGGCTGCACCTTC
CASSPQGQGNYGCTF
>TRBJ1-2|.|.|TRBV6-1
TGTGCCAGCATCTTGTCCAAAGCGGGCTATGGCTACACCTTC
CASILSKAGYGYTF
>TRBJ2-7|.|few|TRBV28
TGTGCCAGCAGCCTACGGGGGACAGTTAGCTACGAGCAGTACTTC
CASSLRGTVSYEQYF
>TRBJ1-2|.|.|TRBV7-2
TGTGCCAGCAGTAGGGCCGGGACCGACTATGGCTACACCTTC
CASSRAGTDYGYTF
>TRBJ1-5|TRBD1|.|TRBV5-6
TGTGCCAGCAGCTTGGAGACAGGGGGCAATCAGCCCCAGCATTTT
CASSLETGGNQPQHF
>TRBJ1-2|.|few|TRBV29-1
TGCAGCGTTCAAGGGGGGAGACGGCGCTATGGCTACACCTTC
CSVQGGRRRYGYTF
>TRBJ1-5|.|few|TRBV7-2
TGTGCCAGCAGCTTGAAGGACAATCAGCCCCAGCATTTT
CASSLKDNQPQHF
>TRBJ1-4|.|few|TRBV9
TGTGCCAGCAGCGCGGGCCTCTCGGTGGGCAATGAAAAACTGTTTTTT
CASSAGLSVGNEKLFF
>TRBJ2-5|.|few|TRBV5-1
TGCGCCAGCAGCTTAAGGGGTGGTGAGACCCAGTACTTC
CASSLRGGETQYF
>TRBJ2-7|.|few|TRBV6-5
TGTGCCAGCAGTCTACCACCACAGGGCCACAAGTACTTC
CASSLPPQGHKYF
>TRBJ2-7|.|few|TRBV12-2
TGTGCAAGTCGCTTCAGCTCCTACGAGCAGTACTTC
CASRFSSYEQYF
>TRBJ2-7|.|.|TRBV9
TGTGCCAGCAGCGTAGGTGGAGGGACCGACTACGAGCAGTACTTC
CASSVGGGTDYEQYF
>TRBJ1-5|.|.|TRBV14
TGTGCCAGCAGCCGGGCAGGGACGGCTCAGCCCCAGCATTTT
CASSRAGTAQPQHF
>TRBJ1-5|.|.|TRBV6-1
TGTGCCAGCAGTGGGGGCCCGGGGCAGCCCCAGCATTTT
CASSGGPGQPQHF
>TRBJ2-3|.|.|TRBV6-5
TGTGCCAGCAGTTACTCGTCAGGACCTAGCACAGATACGCAGTATTTT
CASSYSSGPSTDTQYF
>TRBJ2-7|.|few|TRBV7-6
TGTGCCAGCAGCTCTCAGCCAGGGGATGTACTCGGCGAGCAGTACTTC
CASSSQPGDVLGEQYF
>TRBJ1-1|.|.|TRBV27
TGTGCCAGCAGTTTAAGTCAGGGGATCACTGAAGCTTTCTTT
CASSLSQGITEAFF
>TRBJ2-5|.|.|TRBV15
TGTGCCACCAGCAGAGATGAAGTTCGGAGGGAAACCCAGTACTTC
CATSRDEVRRETQYF
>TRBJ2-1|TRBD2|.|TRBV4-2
TGTGCCAGCAGCCCGGATAGCGGGAGCCTGGGAAACAATGAGCAGTTCTTC
CASSPDSGSLGNNEQFF
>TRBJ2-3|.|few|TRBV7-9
TGTGCCAGCAGCAAGGACGGCACAGATACGCAGTATTTT
CASSKDGTDTQYF
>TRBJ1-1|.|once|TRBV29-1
TGCAGCGTGAACCGGCAGGGTAGGTACACTGAAGCTTTCTTT
CSVNRQGRYTEAFF
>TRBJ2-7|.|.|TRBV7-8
TGTGCCAGCAGCCGATTGGGATCCGAGCAGTACTTC
CASSRLGSEQYF
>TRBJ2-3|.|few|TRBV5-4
TGTGCCAGCAGCTCCAGGTTTGTCACAGATACGCAGTATTTT
CASSSRFVTDTQYF
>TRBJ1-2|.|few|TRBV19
TGTGCCAGTAGTATTAATACAGGGAACTATGGCTACACCTTC
CASSINTGNYGYTF
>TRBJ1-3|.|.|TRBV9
TGTGCCAGCAGCGTAGCTGCAGGGGATACTGGAAACACCATATATTTT
CASSVAAGDTGNTIYF
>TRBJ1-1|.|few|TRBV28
TGTGCCAGCTCCCAGTACGAGGGGGACACTGAAGCTTTCTTT
CASSQYEGDTEAFF
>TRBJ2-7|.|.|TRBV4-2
TGTGCCAGCAGCCAAGCGGAGGATTACTACGAGCAGTACTTC
CASSQAEDYYEQYF
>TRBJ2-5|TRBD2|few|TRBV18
TGTGCCAGCTCCCTCACTAGCGGGAGTCCACAAGAGACCCAGTACTTC
CASSLTSGSPQETQYF
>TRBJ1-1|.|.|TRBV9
TGTGCCAGCAGCCTATGTTTCACTGAAGCTTTCTTT
CASSLCFTEAFF
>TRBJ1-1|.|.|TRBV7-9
TGTGCCAGCAGCCATGGACCGCAGAACACTGAAGCTTTCTTT
CASSHGPQNTEAFF
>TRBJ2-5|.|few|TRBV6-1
TGTGCCAGCAGGGATCAGGGGGGACGGGAGACCCAGTACTTC
CASRDQGGRETQYF